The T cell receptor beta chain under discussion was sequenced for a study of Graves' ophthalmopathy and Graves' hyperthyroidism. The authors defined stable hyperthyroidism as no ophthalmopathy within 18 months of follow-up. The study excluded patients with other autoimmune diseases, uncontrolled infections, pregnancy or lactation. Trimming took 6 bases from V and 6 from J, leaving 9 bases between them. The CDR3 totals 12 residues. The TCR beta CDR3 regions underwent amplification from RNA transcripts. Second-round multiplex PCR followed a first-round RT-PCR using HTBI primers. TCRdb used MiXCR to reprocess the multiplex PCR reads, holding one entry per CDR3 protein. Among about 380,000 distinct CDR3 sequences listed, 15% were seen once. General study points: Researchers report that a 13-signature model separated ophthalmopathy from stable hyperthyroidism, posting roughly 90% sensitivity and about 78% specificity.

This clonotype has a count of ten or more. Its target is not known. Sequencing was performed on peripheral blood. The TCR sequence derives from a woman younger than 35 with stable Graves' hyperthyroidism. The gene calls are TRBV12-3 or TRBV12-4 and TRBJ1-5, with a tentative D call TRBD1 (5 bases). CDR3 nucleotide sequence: TGTGCCAGCAGGCAGGGTCGTCAGCCCCAGCATTTT. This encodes CASRQGRQPQHF.